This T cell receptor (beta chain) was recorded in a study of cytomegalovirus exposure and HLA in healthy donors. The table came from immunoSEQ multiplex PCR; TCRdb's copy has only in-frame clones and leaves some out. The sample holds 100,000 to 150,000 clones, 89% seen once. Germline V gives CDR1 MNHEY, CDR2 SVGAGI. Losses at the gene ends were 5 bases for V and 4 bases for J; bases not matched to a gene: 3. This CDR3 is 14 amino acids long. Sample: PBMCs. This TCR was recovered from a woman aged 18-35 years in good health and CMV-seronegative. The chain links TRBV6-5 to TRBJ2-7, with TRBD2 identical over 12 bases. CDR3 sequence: CASSPSGGVYEQYF. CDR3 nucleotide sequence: TGTGCCAGCAGTCCTAGCGGGGGGGTGTACGAGCAGTACTTC.